A selection of T cell receptor beta chains follows, all from one sample in a study of human T cells and chemical hapten exposure. MiXCR was run by TCRdb on the RACE reads, yielding one entry per CDR3 protein. This sample carries approximately 90,000 distinct CDR3 sequences, 12% of them seen once, and the ten largest clones take roughly 2.1%. The input for sequencing was whole blood, taken in connection with sensitization to the hapten diphenylcyclopropenone (DPC). The receptor source for this set is a woman aged 40-49 years with alopecia areata. Some clones in this sample may be carry-over from other donors' samples. The conserved cysteine and the conserved F or W are not part of the CDR3 here. The order of the fields is CDR3 protein, V gene, J gene.

CDR3 protein: SAAHQRVSYNEQF; V gene: TRBV20-1; J gene: TRBJ2-1
CDR3 protein: ASSRTWGSYNEQF; V gene: TRBV6-5; J gene: TRBJ2-1
CDR3 protein: SARRTAYGNQPQH; V gene: TRBV20-1; J gene: TRBJ1-5
CDR3 protein: ASSYMVGDIQY; V gene: TRBV7-2; J gene: TRBJ2-4
CDR3 protein: ASSLGRDTNEQF; V gene: TRBV7-2; J gene: TRBJ2-1
CDR3 protein: ASSESHWGTDTQY; V gene: TRBV6-1; J gene: TRBJ2-3
CDR3 protein: ASIGVYNEQF; V gene: TRBV28; J gene: TRBJ2-1
CDR3 protein: ASSERGDYNEQF; V gene: TRBV6-4; J gene: TRBJ2-1
CDR3 protein: ASSPLGFEAF; V gene: TRBV28; J gene: TRBJ1-1
CDR3 protein: ASSLAAGGYEQY; V gene: TRBV7-2; J gene: TRBJ2-7
CDR3 protein: ASSLLVAGGTDTQY; V gene: TRBV5-1; J gene: TRBJ2-3
CDR3 protein: ASSPRYSNNQPQH; V gene: TRBV6-2/TRBV6-3; J gene: TRBJ1-5
CDR3 protein: ASSTALTGPQETQY; V gene: TRBV7-2; J gene: TRBJ2-5
CDR3 protein: ASSPLASTDTQY; V gene: TRBV18; J gene: TRBJ2-3
CDR3 protein: ASSSFGTVNTGELF; V gene: TRBV11-3; J gene: TRBJ2-2
CDR3 protein: SAPPLGTQY; V gene: TRBV20-1; J gene: TRBJ2-3
CDR3 protein: SVAAGGTAF; V gene: TRBV29-1; J gene: TRBJ1-1
CDR3 protein: AIAGTSGYEQY; V gene: TRBV7-9; J gene: TRBJ2-7
CDR3 protein: ASSDGENTEAF; V gene: TRBV6-4; J gene: TRBJ1-1
CDR3 protein: SARPQGIYT; V gene: TRBV20-1; J gene: TRBJ1-2
CDR3 protein: ASKGGARSYNEQF; V gene: TRBV6-5; J gene: TRBJ2-1
CDR3 protein: ASSLVWRQGHYGYT; V gene: TRBV28; J gene: TRBJ1-2
CDR3 protein: ASSQTGQAPDTQY; V gene: TRBV3-1; J gene: TRBJ2-3
CDR3 protein: AISLGQGGNTIY; V gene: TRBV10-3; J gene: TRBJ1-3
CDR3 protein: ASSAGLAGGPYEQY; V gene: TRBV7-9; J gene: TRBJ2-7
CDR3 protein: ASSKALKTVSYEQY; V gene: TRBV21-1; J gene: TRBJ2-7
CDR3 protein: ASGETGGFYEQY; V gene: TRBV7-2; J gene: TRBJ2-7
CDR3 protein: ASSPSGVGDTQY; V gene: TRBV7-8; J gene: TRBJ2-3
CDR3 protein: ASSLRRFETQY; V gene: TRBV11-2; J gene: TRBJ2-5